This TCR beta chain derives from a study of CD8 T cells in ankylosing spondylitis (dated by TCRdb to about 2017). For the wider study: The study profiled T cell receptor beta repertoires in healthy donors and ankylosing spondylitis patients to find disease-linked TCR variants. The whole study cohort included about a hundred healthy donors and about two dozen ankylosing spondylitis patients. Peripheral blood was sampled, and synovial fluid was additionally collected from ankylosing spondylitis patients. Here is what the overall study found, with its caveats: The disease-linked clones were reported to be significantly enriched in matched synovial fluid samples from ankylosing spondylitis patients. Some motif variants had previously been reported in the synovial fluid and blood of reactive arthritis patients, which suggests shared mechanisms of disease initiation. A CD8+ phenotype was shown by the disease-linked clones, which were found at relatively low frequencies in peripheral blood. A TCR beta motif of several highly homologous amino acid variants appeared characteristic of blood from ankylosing spondylitis patients.

This clonotype came up many times. The clone's antigen remains unknown. There are no base qualities to consult, and no much larger clone falls within one base. The sequencing machine was an Illumina HiSeq 2500. TCR beta libraries were prepared by quantitative 5'-RACE with molecular barcodes. Per the authors' processing: Disease-linked TCR variants were identified with a new computational method built on a probabilistic model of VDJ rearrangement. Clones were called with MiXCR by TCRdb after fastp trimmed the public reads at Q25, and only in-frame beta chains were retained. All rows with the same CDR3 protein become a single entry with the most common DNA and genes. The V and J calls and clone size come from TCRdb's table, not from the authors' own analysis. The sample table records a few hundred thousand distinct CDR3 sequences; 15% to 20% of these occur just once. Clones ranked in the top ten supply around 32% of the sample.

V drops 3 bases and J drops 0 bases, leaving 14 bases in between. CDR1 and CDR2 are drawn from the germline V gene (reference sequence): SEHNR, FQNEAQ. Spanning cysteine to phenylalanine, the CDR3 consists of 16 amino acids. Just the 48-base CDR3 DNA is kept, in frame starting at base 1. The rearranged chain carries TRBV7-9 and TRBJ1-1, with TRBD1 as a weak D call on 5 bases. Input material: blood, either unsorted or a sorted T cell fraction (not recorded which). The source is a male donor with ankylosing spondylitis or in good health (not recorded which). This receptor has the CDR3 CASSFTVRALNTEAFF. Here is the DNA: TGTGCCAGCAGCTTCACGGTCAGGGCTTTGAACACTGAAGCTTTCTTT.